This is a list of T cell receptor beta chains from one sample in a study of cytomegalovirus exposure and HLA in healthy donors. Libraries were prepared by immunoSEQ multiplex PCR; TCRdb keeps only in-frame clonotypes and omits some of them. The sample has roughly 140,000 clones; about 87% are singletons. The material sequenced was PBMCs. The source is a man between 18 and 35 years old in good health and CMV-seropositive. The CDR3 runs from the conserved cysteine through the conserved F or W. A D gene is named only where the DNA matches it firmly. Some rows have no size entry. The others give once, few or many, or a class for an expanded clone.

cdr3_nt cdr3_aa v_call d_call clone_size j_call
TGTGCCAGCAGTGTACAGGGCTACAATGAGCAGTTCTTC CASSVQGYNEQFF TRBV6-1 NA NA TRBJ2-1
TGTGCCAGCAGCACACCGACAGGCCAAGACATGAACACTGAAGCTTTCTTT CASSTPTGQDMNTEAFF TRBV21-1 NA NA TRBJ1-1
TGCGCCAGCAGCATCACAGGGTCCAATTCACCCCTCCACTTT CASSITGSNSPLHF TRBV5-1 NA NA TRBJ1-6
TGTGCCAGCAGTCCGCGCGCGCGCCCGACAGGGGCCTCCTACGAGCAGTACTTC CASSPRARPTGASYEQYF TRBV27 TRBD1 NA TRBJ2-7
TGTGCCAGCAGTTACACCGGGACAGGGGATGAAAAACTGTTTTTT CASSYTGTGDEKLFF TRBV6-6 TRBD1 NA TRBJ1-4
TGTGCCAGCAGCCGGGACAGGGGGAGGAACTATGGCTACACCTTC CASSRDRGRNYGYTF TRBV2 TRBD1 NA TRBJ1-2
TGCGCCAGCAGCTTGGCGCGGGAGCAGTACTTC CASSLAREQYF TRBV5-1 NA NA TRBJ2-7
TGCGCCAGCAGCTTTTTACAGGGGCACTACGAGCAGTACTTC CASSFLQGHYEQYF TRBV5-1 TRBD1 NA TRBJ2-7
TGCACCAGCAGCCAAGGAGAATGTTTCTGGTCCTATCAGCCCCAGCATTTT CTSSQGECFWSYQPQHF TRBV1 NA NA TRBJ1-5
TGCGCCAGCAGCCCAGACACCTATGGCTACACCTTC CASSPDTYGYTF TRBV5-1 NA NA TRBJ1-2
TGTGCCAGCGCCAGGGGGCAGAGTGAAAAACTGTTTTTT CASARGQSEKLFF TRBV6-5 TRBD1 few TRBJ1-4
TGTGCCAGCAGCCAGACAACTAGCGGGGGCCAGAATGAGCAGTTCTTC CASSQTTSGGQNEQFF TRBV4-2 TRBD2 NA TRBJ2-1
TGTGCCAGCAGGCGGGGGGGCGTTTCGGAGACCCAGTACTTC CASRRGGVSETQYF TRBV6-1 TRBD2 NA TRBJ2-5
TGTGCCAGCAGCTTGGCGGAGGTCCGAGGGGAGCAGTACTTC CASSLAEVRGEQYF TRBV5-6 NA NA TRBJ2-7
TGTGCCAGTAGTGCGACTAGCGGCCAATACAATGAGCAGTTCTTC CASSATSGQYNEQFF TRBV19 TRBD2 NA TRBJ2-1
TGTGCCAGCAGGATGACAGGGTTAAACAATGAGCAGTTCTTC CASRMTGLNNEQFF TRBV6-5 TRBD1 NA TRBJ2-1
TGCGCCAGCAGCTCTCAACTAGCGGGGGGCCCAAATGAGCAGTTCTTC CASSSQLAGGPNEQFF TRBV5-1 TRBD2 NA TRBJ2-1
TGTGCCAGCAGTCCCGACAGGTACCTCCACGAGCAGTACTTC CASSPDRYLHEQYF TRBV6-5 NA NA TRBJ2-7
TGTGCCAGCAGCCTCGGACAGGGAAGAGGAAACACCATATATTTT CASSLGQGRGNTIYF TRBV9 TRBD1 once TRBJ1-3
TGTGCCATCAGCAGTGAGACACTAGCCAAAAACATTCAGTACTTC CAISSETLAKNIQYF TRBV10-3 NA NA TRBJ2-4
TGTGCCAGCAGTGACCCCCCCTGGAGGGGAGCACGCGGTAATCAGCCCCAGCATTTT CASSDPPWRGARGNQPQHF TRBV6-1 NA once TRBJ1-5
TGTGCCAGCAGTGTCGGTGGGGGGGCAGGCCAAGAGACCCAGTACTTC CASSVGGGAGQETQYF TRBV6-1 NA NA TRBJ2-5
TGTGCCAGCAGCTTTACCAGCGACGAGCAGTACTTC CASSFTSDEQYF TRBV7-9 NA NA TRBJ2-7
TGTGCCAGCAGTTACTCTGGGGGCGGCAACGAGCAGTACTTC CASSYSGGGNEQYF TRBV6-5 NA NA TRBJ2-7
TGTGCCAGTAGGCGGAGCGGGGGCGAAGCTTTCTTT CASRRSGGEAFF TRBV19 NA NA TRBJ1-1
TGCGCCAGCAGCTTGGCAGGGTGGGAGACCCAGTACTTC CASSLAGWETQYF TRBV5-1 NA NA TRBJ2-5
TGTGCCAGCAGCTCTGACAGTTCGCCCTATCCTGAGCAGTACTTC CASSSDSSPYPEQYF TRBV5-4 NA NA TRBJ2-7
TGTGCCAGCAGCCCAAGTGGTGGGACAGCTTACAGTGGGCAGTATTTT CASSPSGGTAYSGQYF TRBV7-9 TRBD1 NA TRBJ2-3
TGTGCCAGCAGGCTTACAGGGCCTCCGTTGCCTGAGCAGTTCTTC CASRLTGPPLPEQFF TRBV6-6 NA NA TRBJ2-1
TGTGCCAGCAGCCATCTGGACAGAGACACTGAAGCTTTCTTT CASSHLDRDTEAFF TRBV27 NA NA TRBJ1-1
TGCGCCAGCAGCTTGAATAAAGCGGCCAACAATGAGCAGTTCTTC CASSLNKAANNEQFF TRBV5-1 NA NA TRBJ2-1
TGCGCCAGCAGTGAACGGGAGACCGATAGCAATCAGCCCCAGCATTTT CASSERETDSNQPQHF TRBV10-2 NA NA TRBJ1-5
TGTGCCAGCAGTTCCGGGACTGCTTTTTCTACGCAGTATTTT CASSSGTAFSTQYF TRBV27 NA NA TRBJ2-3
TGTGCCAGCAGTAGACAGGGAGTTGGCTACGAGCAGTACTTC CASSRQGVGYEQYF TRBV6-1 TRBD1 few TRBJ2-7
TGTGCCAGCGACACTTTGAACACTGAAGCTTTCTTT CASDTLNTEAFF TRBV6-1 NA NA TRBJ1-1
TGCGCCAGCAGCCAGGGCCCACCTCCGAGACATGGCTACACCTTC CASSQGPPPRHGYTF TRBV5-1 NA NA TRBJ1-2
TGTGCCAGCAGCTTAGGCACTAGCGGGAGGTACGGTGAGCAGTTCTTC CASSLGTSGRYGEQFF TRBV13 TRBD2 once TRBJ2-1
TGTGCCAGCAGCTCTCCGGGACAGGCCTCCTACGAGCAGTACTTC CASSSPGQASYEQYF TRBV7-6 TRBD1 once TRBJ2-7
TGTGCCAGCAGCGCTGCCCTCCGGGACACAGAGACCCAGTACTTC CASSAALRDTETQYF TRBV6-1 NA few TRBJ2-5
TGTGCCAGCAGCTCACTCCCGGGACTCAGCCTACACACAGATACGCAGTATTTT CASSSLPGLSLHTDTQYF TRBV11-2 NA NA TRBJ2-3
TGTGCCAGCAGCCCGGAAGCTAGCGGGGGCCAAGAGACCCAGTACTTC CASSPEASGGQETQYF TRBV4-2 TRBD2 NA TRBJ2-5
TGTGCCAGCAGTGAACTGGAGACCGGGGAGCTGTTTTTT CASSELETGELFF TRBV2 NA NA TRBJ2-2
TGCGCCAGCAGCTTCGGGACAGGGGAGGGCACTGAAGCTTTCTTT CASSFGTGEGTEAFF TRBV5-1 TRBD1 NA TRBJ1-1
TGTGCCTGCAGGGTGTCCGGTACCGAGCAGTTCTTC CACRVSGTEQFF TRBV30 NA NA TRBJ2-1
TGTGCCAGCAGCCCTACTAGCGGGAGGGCCAAATGGAACACCGGGGAGCTGTTTTTT CASSPTSGRAKWNTGELFF TRBV5-6 TRBD2 few TRBJ2-2
TGTGCCACCACTCCAGGCAAGGGCAGGGCGGCTAATGAAAAACTGTTTTTT CATTPGKGRAANEKLFF TRBV5-8 NA NA TRBJ1-4
TGTGCCAGCAGCTCCCAGGTAGCGGGTTGGGCAGGGGTGCAGTACTTC CASSSQVAGWAGVQYF TRBV7-9 NA NA TRBJ2-7
TGTGCCAGCAGCGTAGCGGCCAGTGACACAGATACACAGTATTTT CASSVAASDTDTQYF TRBV9 NA once TRBJ2-3
TGCGCCAGCAGCACCGGGGACAGATTGAACACTGAAGCTTTCTTT CASSTGDRLNTEAFF TRBV5-1 TRBD1 NA TRBJ1-1
TGTGCCAGCAGCCGAACCGGGACTAGCGGGGGCGAGCAGTACTTC CASSRTGTSGGEQYF TRBV11-2 TRBD2 NA TRBJ2-7
TGTGCCACCAGCAGAGATTCCCGTTCCGGGGAGCTGTTTTTT CATSRDSRSGELFF TRBV15 NA NA TRBJ2-2
TGCAGCGTGGGGGGGTCCTCCGGGCACTATGGCTACACCTTC CSVGGSSGHYGYTF TRBV29-1 NA NA TRBJ1-2